Here is one TCR beta chain with its context. The sample originates from a study of blood T cell repertoires in COVID-19. This CDR3 comprises 16 residues. The J segment lost 2 bases and the V segment lost 5 bases, leaving 7 bases of the junction unmatched. CDR1 and CDR2 from the germline V gene are SGHVS and FQNEAQ. Original analysis: Scientists estimated how many nucleated cells there were by amplifying reference gene primers. Method: immunoSEQ multiplex PCR; TCRdb's copy keeps in-frame clones and lacks some. Clone size and V and J calls were adopted from that table, with D and trimming inferred from the DNA. The sample lists about 76,000 clones; 80% to 90% were seen once.

Sequences were obtained from peripheral blood. The TCR originated in a human donor in a cohort sampled during active COVID-19. The chain is built from TRBV7-8 and TRBJ1-4, with 8 positions matching TRBD1. CDR3 bases: TGTGCCAGCAGCCTACAGGGGGTTATGACTAATGAAAAACTGTTTTTT. Translated, it gives CASSLQGVMTNEKLFF.